This section outlines one T cell receptor beta chain sequence together with its context. Its antigen is not identified. TCRdb processed the reads anew with MiXCR; each CDR3 protein has one entry. The top ten hold roughly 18% of the sample, which has around 140,000 distinct CDR3 sequences, about 6% seen once. The data derive from a study of T cell repertoires in cytomegalovirus infection. For the study at large: From public TCR beta signatures came an indication of both CMV infection and matching HLA type. Study-level points and caveats: Dominating the ex vivo response were HLA-C-restricted CMV-specific TCR beta clonotypes. Identification of carriers of CMV plus the relevant HLA was performed using cumulative public TCR beta family frequency.

Material: PBMCs. This sequence originates from a human donor in good health (CMV status not recorded). Some clones in this sample may be carry-over from other donors' samples.

CDR3 protein: CASSQRKLGTNTEAFF. Here the CDR3 DNA reads TGTGCCAGCAGCCAGAGGAAGTTGGGGACAAACACTGAAGCTTTCTTT. J is TRBJ1-1 and V is TRBV5-6; TRBD1 is a possible D gene (6 bases). Germline V gene data show CDR1 as SGHDT and CDR2 as YYEEEE. The CDR3 loop spans 16 amino acids. Trimming removed 4 bases at V and 2 bases at J, with 18 bases between.